This is a list of T cell receptor beta chains from one sample in a study of shared clonotypes between healthy human individuals. This table comes from immunoSEQ multiplex PCR, and its TCRdb copy is limited to in-frame clones, with some not included. The table records some 2,400,000 clones, 95% of them present only once. Specimen: naive CD4+ T cells sorted from blood. These receptors originate from a man between 18 and 29 years old in good health. CDR3s include the opening cysteine and the closing phenylalanine or tryptophan. The D gene is left open where the match is weak. Some rows have no size entry. The others give once, few or many, or a class for an expanded clone.

>TRBJ2-2|-|12|-|TRBV7-2
TGTGCCAGCAGCTTACTCTCCGGGGAGCTGTTTTTT
CASSLLSGELFF
>TRBJ1-2|-|14|-|TRBV27
TGTGCCACCACGAGGAATGGGGCCGGGTATGGCTACACCTTC
CATTRNGAGYGYTF
>TRBJ1-6|-|15|TRBD1|TRBV6-4
TGTGCCAGCAGTGAAGGGACAGTCAATAATTCACCCCTCCACTTT
CASSEGTVNNSPLHF
>TRBJ1-1|few|14|-|TRBV7-9
TGTGCCAGCAGCTTAGGCGGGGTGAACACTGAAGCTTTCTTT
CASSLGGVNTEAFF
>TRBJ2-5|few|12|-|TRBV11-2
TGTGCCAGCAGCTTAAGTAGCGAGACCCAGTACTTC
CASSLSSETQYF
>TRBJ1-1|-|16|TRBD1|TRBV6-6
TGTGCCAGCAGTTACTCCTGGGACAGGGGGCACACTGAAGCTTTCTTT
CASSYSWDRGHTEAFF
>TRBJ1-2|-|15|-|TRBV6-1
TGTGCCAGCAGTGAAGGCACAGGACCGAACAGAGGCTACACCTTC
CASSEGTGPNRGYTF
>TRBJ1-2|-|12|-|TRBV29-1
TGCAGCGTTAGACGGGGGGCCTATGGCTACACCTTC
CSVRRGAYGYTF
>TRBJ1-2|few|16|-|TRBV11-2
TGTGCCAGCGCTAAGGAGGGGGGCGGCGCTAACTATGGCTACACCTTC
CASAKEGGGANYGYTF
>TRBJ1-6|-|15|TRBD1|TRBV28
TGTGCCAGCAGTTTACCGGACAGGGCGAATTCACCCCTCCACTTT
CASSLPDRANSPLHF
>TRBJ2-7|-|16|-|TRBV21-1
TGTGCCAGCAGCAAAACCGGGACTCCAGGGCCCTACGAGCAGTACTTC
CASSKTGTPGPYEQYF
>TRBJ2-7|-|16|TRBD1|TRBV19
TGTGCCAGTAGTAAAATCCCCCGGGACAGGGGTTCCGAGCAGTACTTC
CASSKIPRDRGSEQYF
>TRBJ1-2|-|13|-|TRBV7-2
TGTGCCAGCAGCTTAGAGGCGGTCGGTGGCTACACCTTC
CASSLEAVGGYTF
>TRBJ1-6|-|16|TRBD1|TRBV10-3
TGTGCCATCAGTGACGGGACAGGGGACTATAATTCACCCCTCCACTTT
CAISDGTGDYNSPLHF
>TRBJ1-2|-|14|TRBD1|TRBV28
TGTGCCAGCGGGAGGGGACAGGGGACCTATGGCTACACCTTC
CASGRGQGTYGYTF
>TRBJ2-7|few|16|TRBD2|TRBV6-5
TGTGCCAGCAGTTTGGGGCTAGCGGGCCTAGCCTACGAGCAGTACTTC
CASSLGLAGLAYEQYF
>TRBJ2-2|once|14|-|TRBV30
TGTGCCTGGACAAACAGAAGGAACACCGGGGAGCTGTTTTTT
CAWTNRRNTGELFF
>TRBJ2-1|-|16|TRBD1|TRBV7-2
TGTGCCAGCAGCTTAGCCGGGACAGGGGTCTACAATGAGCAGTTCTTC
CASSLAGTGVYNEQFF
>TRBJ2-3|-|20|TRBD2|TRBV27
TGTGCCAGCAGTTTATGTATTGGCTGGAGCGGGGTCGAAATCACAGATACGCAGTATTTT
CASSLCIGWSGVEITDTQYF
>TRBJ1-2|-|14|-|TRBV11-2
TGTGCCAGCAGCTTAGGGGAGGCCTACTATGGCTACACCTTC
CASSLGEAYYGYTF